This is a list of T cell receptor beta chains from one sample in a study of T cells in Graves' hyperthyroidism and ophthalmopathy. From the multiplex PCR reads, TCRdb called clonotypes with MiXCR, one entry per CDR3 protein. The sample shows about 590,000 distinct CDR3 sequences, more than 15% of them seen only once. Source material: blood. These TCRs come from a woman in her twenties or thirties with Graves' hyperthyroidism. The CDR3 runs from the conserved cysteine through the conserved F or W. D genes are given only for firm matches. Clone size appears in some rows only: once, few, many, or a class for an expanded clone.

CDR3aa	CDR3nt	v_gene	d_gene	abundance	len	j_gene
CASSVAGSSSYEQYF	TGTGCCAGCAGCGTAGCTGGCAGTAGCTCCTACGAGCAGTACTTC	TRBV9	NA	many	15	TRBJ2-7
CASSLVDDSNQPQHF	TGTGCCAGCAGCTTAGTAGACGATAGCAATCAGCCCCAGCATTTT	TRBV7-6	NA	many	15	TRBJ1-5
CSARWDIQYF	TGCAGTGCTAGGTGGGACATTCAGTACTTC	TRBV20-1	NA	many	10	TRBJ2-4
CAIRDGSGAQYF	TGTGCCATCAGGGACGGCTCAGGGGCCCAGTACTTC	TRBV10-3	NA	few	12	TRBJ2-5
CASSEQTGYNQPQHF	TGTGCCAGCAGTGAGCAGACAGGATACAATCAGCCCCAGCATTTT	TRBV2	NA	many	15	TRBJ1-5
CASSSQTGLSGYTF	TGCGCCAGCAGCTCCCAGACAGGGTTAAGCGGCTACACCTTC	TRBV5-1	TRBD1	few	14	TRBJ1-2
CASSDSLWTDTQYF	TGTGCCAGCAGTGACTCACTTTGGACAGATACGCAGTATTTT	TRBV6-1	NA	NA	14	TRBJ2-3
CSVEGSQRNTEAFF	TGCAGCGTTGAAGGTTCACAGCGGAACACTGAAGCTTTCTTT	TRBV29-1	NA	many	14	TRBJ1-1
CASSLSGQGPFYSYNEQFF	TGTGCCAGCAGTTTATCCGGGCAGGGTCCCTTTTACTCCTACAATGAGCAGTTCTTC	TRBV27	NA	few	19	TRBJ2-1
CACSGDTQYF	TGTGCCTGCTCAGGGGATACGCAGTATTTT	TRBV30	NA	many	10	TRBJ2-3
CASSNRDRGGSEQYF	TGTGCCAGCAGCAACCGGGACAGGGGAGGGAGCGAGCAGTACTTC	TRBV3-1	TRBD1	few	15	TRBJ2-7